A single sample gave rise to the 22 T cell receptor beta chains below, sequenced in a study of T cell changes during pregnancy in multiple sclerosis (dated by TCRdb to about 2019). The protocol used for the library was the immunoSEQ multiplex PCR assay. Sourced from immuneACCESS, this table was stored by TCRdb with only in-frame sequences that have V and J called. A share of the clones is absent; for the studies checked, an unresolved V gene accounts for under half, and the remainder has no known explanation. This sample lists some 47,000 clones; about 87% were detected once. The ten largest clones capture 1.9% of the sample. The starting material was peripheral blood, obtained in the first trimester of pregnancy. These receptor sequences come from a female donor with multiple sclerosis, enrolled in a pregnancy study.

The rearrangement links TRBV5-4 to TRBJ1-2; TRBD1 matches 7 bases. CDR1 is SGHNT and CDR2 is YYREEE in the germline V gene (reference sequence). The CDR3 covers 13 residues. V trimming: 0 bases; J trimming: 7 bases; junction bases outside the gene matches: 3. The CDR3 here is CASSLGQGTGYTF. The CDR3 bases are TGTGCCAGCAGCTTGGGACAGGGAACTGGCTACACCTTC.

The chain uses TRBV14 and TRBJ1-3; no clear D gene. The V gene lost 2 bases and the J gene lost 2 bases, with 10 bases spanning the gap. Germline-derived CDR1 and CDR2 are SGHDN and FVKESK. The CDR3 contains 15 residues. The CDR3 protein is CASSQTAGPGNTIYF. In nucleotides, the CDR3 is TGTGCCAGCAGCCAAACAGCCGGCCCTGGAAACACCATATATTTT.

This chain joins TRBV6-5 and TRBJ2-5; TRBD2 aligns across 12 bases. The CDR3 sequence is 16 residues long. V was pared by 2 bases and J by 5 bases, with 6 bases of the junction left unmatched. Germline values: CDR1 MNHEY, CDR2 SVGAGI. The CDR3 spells CASSYEASGGGETQYF. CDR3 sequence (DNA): TGTGCCAGCAGTTACGAGGCTAGCGGGGGGGGTGAGACCCAGTACTTC.

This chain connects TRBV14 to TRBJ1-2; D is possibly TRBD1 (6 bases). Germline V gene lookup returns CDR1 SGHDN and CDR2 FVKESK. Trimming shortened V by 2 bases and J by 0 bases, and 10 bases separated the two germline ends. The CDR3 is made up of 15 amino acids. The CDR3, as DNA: TGTGCCAGCAGCCAATCAACAGGGACTAACTATGGCTACACCTTC. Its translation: CASSQSTGTNYGYTF.

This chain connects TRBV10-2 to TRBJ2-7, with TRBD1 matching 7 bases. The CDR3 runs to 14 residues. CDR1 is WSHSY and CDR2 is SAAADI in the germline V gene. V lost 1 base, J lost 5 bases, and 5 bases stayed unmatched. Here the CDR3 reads CASSEYRGNNEQYF. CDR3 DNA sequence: TGCGCCAGCAGTGAGTACAGGGGTAACAACGAGCAGTACTTC.

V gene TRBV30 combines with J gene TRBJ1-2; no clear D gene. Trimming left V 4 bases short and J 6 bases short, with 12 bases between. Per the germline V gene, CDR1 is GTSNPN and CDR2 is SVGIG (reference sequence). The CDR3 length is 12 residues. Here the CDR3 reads CAWTPLTHGYTF. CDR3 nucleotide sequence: TGTGCCTGGACTCCGCTAACGCATGGCTACACCTTC.

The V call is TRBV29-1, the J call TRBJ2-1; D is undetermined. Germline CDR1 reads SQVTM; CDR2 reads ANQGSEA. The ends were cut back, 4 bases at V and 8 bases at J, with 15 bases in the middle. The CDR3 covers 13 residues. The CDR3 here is CSVAGLRVYEQFF. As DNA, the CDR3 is TGCAGCGTTGCCGGTCTACGGGTCTATGAGCAGTTCTTC.

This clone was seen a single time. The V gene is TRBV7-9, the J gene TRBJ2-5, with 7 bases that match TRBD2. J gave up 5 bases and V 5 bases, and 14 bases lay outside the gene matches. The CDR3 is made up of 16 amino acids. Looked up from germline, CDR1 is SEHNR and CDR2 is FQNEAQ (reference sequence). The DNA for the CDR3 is TGTGCCAGCAGCAGAAACTGGGGGGGGAACACGGAGACCCAGTACTTC. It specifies CASSRNWGGNTETQYF.

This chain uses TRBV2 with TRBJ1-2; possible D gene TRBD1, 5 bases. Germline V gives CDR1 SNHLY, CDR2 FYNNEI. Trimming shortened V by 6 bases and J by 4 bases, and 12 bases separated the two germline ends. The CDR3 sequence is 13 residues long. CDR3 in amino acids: CASSEDIRYGYTF. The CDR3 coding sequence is TGTGCCAGCAGCGAGGACATTCGCTATGGCTACACCTTC. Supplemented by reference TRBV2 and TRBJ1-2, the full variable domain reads EPEVTQTPSHQVTQMGQEVILRCVPISNHLYFYWYRQILGQKVEFLVSFYNNEISEKSEIFDDQFSVERPDGSNFTLKIRSTKLEDSAMYFCASSEDIRYGYTFGSGTRLTVV.

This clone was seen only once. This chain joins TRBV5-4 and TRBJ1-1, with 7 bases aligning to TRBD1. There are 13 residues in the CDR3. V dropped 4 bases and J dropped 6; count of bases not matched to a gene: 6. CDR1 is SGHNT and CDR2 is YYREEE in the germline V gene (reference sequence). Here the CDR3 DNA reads TGTGCCAGCAGCGTCTACAGGGGATCTGAAGCTTTCTTT. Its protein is CASSVYRGSEAFF.

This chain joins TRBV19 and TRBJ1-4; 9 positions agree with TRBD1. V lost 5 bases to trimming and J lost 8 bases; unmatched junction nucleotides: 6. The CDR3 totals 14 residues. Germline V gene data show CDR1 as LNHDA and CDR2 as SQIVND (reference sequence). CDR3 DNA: TGTGCCAGTAGTTCCAGACAGGGGGGGGAAAAACTGTTTTTT. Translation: CASSSRQGGEKLFF.

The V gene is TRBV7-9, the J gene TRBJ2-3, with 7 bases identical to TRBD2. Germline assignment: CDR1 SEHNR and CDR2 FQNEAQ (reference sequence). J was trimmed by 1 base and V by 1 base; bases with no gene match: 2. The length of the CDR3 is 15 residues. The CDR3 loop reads CASSLELAGTDTQYF. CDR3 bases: TGTGCCAGCAGCTTAGAGCTAGCGGGCACAGATACGCAGTATTTT.

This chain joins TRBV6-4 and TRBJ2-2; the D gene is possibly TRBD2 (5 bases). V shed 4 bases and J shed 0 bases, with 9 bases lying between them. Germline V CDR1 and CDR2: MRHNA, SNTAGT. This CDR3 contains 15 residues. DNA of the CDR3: TGTGCCAGCAGTGCAAGCGGATCGAACACCGGGGAGCTGTTTTTT. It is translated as CASSASGSNTGELFF.

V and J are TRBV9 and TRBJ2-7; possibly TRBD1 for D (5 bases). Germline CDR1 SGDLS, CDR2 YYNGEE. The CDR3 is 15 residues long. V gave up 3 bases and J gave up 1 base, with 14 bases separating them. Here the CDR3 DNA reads TGTGCCAGCAGCGCTGGGGCGGATTTTTCCTACGAGCAGTACTTC. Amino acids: CASSAGADFSYEQYF. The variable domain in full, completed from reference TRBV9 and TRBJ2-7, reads DSGVTQTPKHLITATGQRVTLRCSPRSGDLSVYWYQQSLDQGLQFLIQYYNGEERAKGNILERFSAQQFPDLHSELNLSSLELGDSALYFCASSAGADFSYEQYFGPGTRLTVT.

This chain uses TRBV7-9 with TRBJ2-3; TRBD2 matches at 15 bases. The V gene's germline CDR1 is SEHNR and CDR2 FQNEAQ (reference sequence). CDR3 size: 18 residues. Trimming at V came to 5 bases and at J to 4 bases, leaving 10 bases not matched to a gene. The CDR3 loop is CASSQLLGLAGGSDTQYF. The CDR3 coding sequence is TGTGCCAGCAGCCAACTCTTGGGACTAGCGGGGGGTTCAGATACGCAGTATTTT. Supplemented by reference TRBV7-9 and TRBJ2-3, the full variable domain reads DTGVSQNPRHKITKRGQNVTFRCDPISEHNRLYWYRQTLGQGPEFLTYFQNEAQLEKSRLLSDRFSAERPKGSFSTLEIQRTEQGDSAMYLCASSQLLGLAGGSDTQYFGPGTRLTVL.

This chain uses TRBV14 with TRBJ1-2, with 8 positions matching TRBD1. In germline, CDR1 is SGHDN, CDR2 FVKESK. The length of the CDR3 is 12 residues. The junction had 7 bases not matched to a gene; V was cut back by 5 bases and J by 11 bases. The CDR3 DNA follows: TGTGCCAGCAGCTTGACAGGGGAACGATACACCTTC. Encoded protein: CASSLTGERYTF. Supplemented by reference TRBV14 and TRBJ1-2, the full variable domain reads EAGVTQFPSHSVIEKGQTVTLRCDPISGHDNLYWYRRVMGKEIKFLLHFVKESKQDESGMPNNRFLAERTGGTYSTLKVQPAELEDSGVYFCASSLTGERYTFGSGTRLTVV.

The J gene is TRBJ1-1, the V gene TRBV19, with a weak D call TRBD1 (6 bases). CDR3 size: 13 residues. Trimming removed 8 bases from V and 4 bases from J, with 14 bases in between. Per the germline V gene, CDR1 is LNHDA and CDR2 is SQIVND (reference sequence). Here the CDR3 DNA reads TGTGCCAGTGGAACACAGGGTCTCACTGAAGCTTTCTTT. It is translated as CASGTQGLTEAFF. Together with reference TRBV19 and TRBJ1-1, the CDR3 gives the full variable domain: DGGITQSPKYLFRKEGQNVTLSCEQNLNHDAMYWYRQDPGQGLRLIYYSQIVNDFQKGDIAEGYSVSREKKESFPLTVTSAQKNPTAFYLCASGTQGLTEAFFGQGTRLTVV.

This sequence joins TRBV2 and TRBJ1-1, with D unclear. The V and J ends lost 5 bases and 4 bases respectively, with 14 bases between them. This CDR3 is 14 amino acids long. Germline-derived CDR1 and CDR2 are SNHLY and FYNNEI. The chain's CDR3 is CASSLGAIGTEAFF. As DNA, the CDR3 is TGTGCCAGCAGTCTAGGAGCAATCGGCACTGAAGCTTTCTTT.

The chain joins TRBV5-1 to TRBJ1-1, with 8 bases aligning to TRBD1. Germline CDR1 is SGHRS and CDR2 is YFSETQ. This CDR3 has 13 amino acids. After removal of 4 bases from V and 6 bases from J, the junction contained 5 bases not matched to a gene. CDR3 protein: CASSTRTGSEAFF. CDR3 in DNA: TGCGCCAGCAGCACCCGGACAGGGTCTGAAGCTTTCTTT.

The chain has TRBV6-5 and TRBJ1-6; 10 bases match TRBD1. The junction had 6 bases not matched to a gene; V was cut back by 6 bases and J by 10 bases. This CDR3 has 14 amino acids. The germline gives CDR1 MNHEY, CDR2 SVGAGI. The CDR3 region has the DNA TGTGCCAGCAGCCTTCGACAGGGGGCCTCACCCCTCCACTTT. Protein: CASSLRQGASPLHF.

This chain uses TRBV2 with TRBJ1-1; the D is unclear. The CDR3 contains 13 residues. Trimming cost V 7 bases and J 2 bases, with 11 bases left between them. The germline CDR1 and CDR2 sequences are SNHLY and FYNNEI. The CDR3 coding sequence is TGTGCCAGCAATAGTCACCCCAACACTGAAGCTTTCTTT. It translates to CASNSHPNTEAFF.

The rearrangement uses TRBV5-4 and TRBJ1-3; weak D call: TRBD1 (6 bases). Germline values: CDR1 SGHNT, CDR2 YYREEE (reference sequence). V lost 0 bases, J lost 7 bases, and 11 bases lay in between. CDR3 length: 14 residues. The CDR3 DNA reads TGTGCCAGCAGCTTGGCCGGGGGGCGGAACACCATATATTTT. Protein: CASSLAGGRNTIYF.